The T cell receptor (beta chain) described here comes from a study of blood T cell repertoires in COVID-19. About the study: The samples span acute and convalescent COVID-19 from the United States, Italy and Spain. The analysed material was cDNA or gDNA that came from T cells, B-cell-depleted T cells, or PBMCs.

During active infection, Seattle patients enrolled and were then monitored through disease. Some clones are missing from TCRdb's copy, which holds only in-frame ones; the method was immunoSEQ multiplex PCR. The sample records about 170,000 clones, roughly nine tenths being singletons. The sample taken for sequencing was peripheral blood. The TCR was taken from a woman aged 60-75 years with COVID-19, enrolled during active disease.

Here the CDR3 DNA reads TGTGCCAGCAGTTTTACCCTAGGACTAGAGGACACCGGGGAGCTGTTTTTT. It codes for CASSFTLGLEDTGELFF. V is TRBV28 and J is TRBJ2-2, with TRBD2 matching over 7 bases. Per the germline V gene, CDR1 is MDHEN and CDR2 is SYDVKM. Germline trimming cut 3 bases from V and 3 bases from J; bases unmatched to any gene: 10. The CDR3 loop spans 17 amino acids.